One and the same sample provided the 2 T cell receptor beta chains below, sequenced in a study of T cells after yellow fever vaccination. TCRdb reanalysed the 5' RACE reads using MiXCR and keeps one entry per CDR3 protein. The data show 120,000 or so distinct CDR3 sequences, approximately 14% seen once. The source material was CD8+ T cells sorted from PBMCs, sampled 5 days after the yellow fever booster vaccination. The receptors derive from a man aged 18-30 years who received the YFV17D yellow fever vaccine.

This clonotype turned up a few times. The genes are TRBV9 and TRBJ2-7, with a possible D match to TRBD2 (7 bases). This CDR3 contains 15 residues. CDR1 and CDR2 from the germline V gene are SGDLS and YYNGEE. V lost 4 bases and J lost 2, with 16 bases in between. The CDR3 protein is CASSPQGGVPYEQYF. CDR3 coding DNA: TGTGCCAGCAGCCCCCAAGGGGGGGTACCCTACGAGCAGTACTTC.

The chain recombines TRBV9 with TRBJ2-1; no clear D. The CDR3 length is 15 residues. With 0 bases removed from V and 2 bases from J, the gap between germline ends came to 9 bases. Germline lookup yields CDR1 SGDLS and CDR2 YYNGEE. As DNA, the CDR3 is TGTGCCAGCAGCGTAGCAGCCTCCCCCTACAATGAGCAGTTCTTC. Translation: CASSVAASPYNEQFF.